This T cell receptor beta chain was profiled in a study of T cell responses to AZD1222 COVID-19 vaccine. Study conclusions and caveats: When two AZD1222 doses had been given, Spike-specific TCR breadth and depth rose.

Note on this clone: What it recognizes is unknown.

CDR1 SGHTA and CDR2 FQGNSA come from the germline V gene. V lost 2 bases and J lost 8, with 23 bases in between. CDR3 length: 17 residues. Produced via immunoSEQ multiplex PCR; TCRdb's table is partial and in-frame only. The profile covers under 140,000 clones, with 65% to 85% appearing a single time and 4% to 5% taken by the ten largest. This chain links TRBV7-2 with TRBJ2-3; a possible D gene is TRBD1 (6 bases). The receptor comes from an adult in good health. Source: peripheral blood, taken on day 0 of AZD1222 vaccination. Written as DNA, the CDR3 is TGTGCCAGCAGCTTACAGGCGGTGGCTTGGACCAGGGGTACGCAGTATTTT. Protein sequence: CASSLQAVAWTRGTQYF.